Following are 5 T cell receptor beta chains from one sample sequenced in a study of regulatory T cells in long-lasting Graves disease. Time point indicated: newly diagnosed GD, antithyroid drugs for less than 3 months. Making the TCR library involved RNA that had been extracted from PBMCs. According to the study, TCR beta libraries were built with iRepertoire HTBI primers and CDR3-region Arm-PCR. MiXCR, run by TCRdb on the multiplex PCR reads, gives a single entry per CDR3 protein. Of over 300,000 distinct CDR3 sequences detected, less than 20% appear once; the ten largest clones hold about a fifth. Specimen: peripheral blood mononuclear cells (PBMCs), collected at new diagnosis, from a patient treated with antithyroid drugs. Receptors originate from a female donor with Graves disease.

V and J are TRBV5-1 and TRBJ1-1; a weak D match, TRBD1 (6 bases). V was clipped by 3 bases and J by 4 bases, with 16 bases between them. Germline values: CDR1 SGHRS, CDR2 YFSETQ. The length of the CDR3 is 15 residues. The CDR3, as DNA: TGCGCCAGCAGCTCGGACGGGGGGCCGGTCACTGAAGCTTTCTTT. Translating gives CASSSDGGPVTEAFF.

V gene TRBV4-1 combines with J gene TRBJ1-6; tentatively, D is TRBD1 (5 bases). V lost 1 base to trimming and J lost 0 bases, with 10 bases between them. This CDR3 is 17 amino acids long. The germline V gene encodes CDR1 MGHRA and CDR2 YSYEKL. The chain's CDR3 is CASSQGRGSSYNSPLHF. CDR3 bases: TGCGCCAGCAGCCAAGGGCGGGGGAGCTCCTATAATTCACCCCTCCACTTT.

This clonotype was detected many times. V is TRBV18 and J is TRBJ2-1; D is possibly TRBD2 (5 bases). TRBJ2-5 explains the end of the DNA better; the J call may be wrong. The length of the CDR3 is 14 residues. Germline V gene sequence: CDR1 KGHSH, CDR2 LQKENI. The CDR3 DNA is TGTGCCAGCTCACCGGTGGAGGCCAGAGAGACCCAGTACTTC. The encoded protein is CASSPVEARETQYF.

This clonotype has at least ten counts. The chain is built from TRBV29-1 and TRBJ2-3; possible D gene TRBD1, 6 bases. The V end was cut by 6 bases, the J end by 2 bases, with 18 bases between. The CDR3 runs 15 residues. CDR1 and CDR2 (germline): SQVTM, ANQGSEA. CDR3 coding DNA: TGCAGCGTCCGCGGACAGAAGACCTCCACAGATACGCAGTATTTT. Residues: CSVRGQKTSTDTQYF.

In this sample, this clonotype turned up many times. J is TRBJ2-3 and V is TRBV5-1, with 10 bases identical to TRBD1. Germline V lookup: CDR1 SGHRS, CDR2 YFSETQ. V gave up 4 bases and J gave up 6 bases; unmatched junction bases: 11. The CDR3 covers 16 residues. The CDR3 bases are TGCGCCAGCAGCATGGACAGGGGGGCTGGGGCGGATACGCAGTATTTT. Its translation: CASSMDRGAGADTQYF.